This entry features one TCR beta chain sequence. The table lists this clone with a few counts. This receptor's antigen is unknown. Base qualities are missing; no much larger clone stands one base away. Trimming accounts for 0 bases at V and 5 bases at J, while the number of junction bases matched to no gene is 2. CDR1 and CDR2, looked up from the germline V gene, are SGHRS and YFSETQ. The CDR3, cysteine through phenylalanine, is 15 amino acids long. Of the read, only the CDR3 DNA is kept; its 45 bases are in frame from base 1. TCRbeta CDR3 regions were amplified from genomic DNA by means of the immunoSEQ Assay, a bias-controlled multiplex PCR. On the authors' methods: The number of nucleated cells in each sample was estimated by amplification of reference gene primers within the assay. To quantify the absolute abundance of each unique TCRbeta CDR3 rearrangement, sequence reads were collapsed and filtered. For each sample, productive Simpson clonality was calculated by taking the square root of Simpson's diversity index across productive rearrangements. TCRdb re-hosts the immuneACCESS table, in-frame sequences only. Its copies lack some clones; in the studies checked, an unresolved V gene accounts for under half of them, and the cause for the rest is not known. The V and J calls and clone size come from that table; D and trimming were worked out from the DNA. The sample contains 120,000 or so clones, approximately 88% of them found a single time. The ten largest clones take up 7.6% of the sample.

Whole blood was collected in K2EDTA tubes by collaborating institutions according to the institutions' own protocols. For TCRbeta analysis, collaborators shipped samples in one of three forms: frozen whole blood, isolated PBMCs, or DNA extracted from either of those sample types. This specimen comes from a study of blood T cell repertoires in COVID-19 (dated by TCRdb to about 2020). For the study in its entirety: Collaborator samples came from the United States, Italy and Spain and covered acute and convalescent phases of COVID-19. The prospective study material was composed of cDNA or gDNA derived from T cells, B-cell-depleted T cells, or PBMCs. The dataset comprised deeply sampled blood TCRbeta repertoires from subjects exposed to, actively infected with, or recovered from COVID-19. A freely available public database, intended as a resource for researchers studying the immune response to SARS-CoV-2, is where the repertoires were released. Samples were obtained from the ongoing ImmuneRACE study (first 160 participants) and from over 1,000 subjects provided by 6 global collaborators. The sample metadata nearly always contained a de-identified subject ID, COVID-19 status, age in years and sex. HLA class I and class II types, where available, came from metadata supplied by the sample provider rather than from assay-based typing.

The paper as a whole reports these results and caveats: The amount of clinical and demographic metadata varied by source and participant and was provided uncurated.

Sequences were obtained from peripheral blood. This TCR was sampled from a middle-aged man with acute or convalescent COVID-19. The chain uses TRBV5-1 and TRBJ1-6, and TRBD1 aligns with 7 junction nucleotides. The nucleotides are TGCGCCAGCAGCTTGGATGGACAGGATAATTCACCCCTCCACTTT. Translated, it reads CASSLDGQDNSPLHF.